A selection of T cell receptor beta chains follows, all from one sample in a study of response to subunit inactivated influenza vaccine. A single record per CDR3 protein comes from TCRdb applying MiXCR to the RT-PCR reads. Here the sample spans 450,000 to 500,000 distinct CDR3 sequences, around 9.9% being singletons. The material was PBMCs from blood, obtained 45 days after vaccination. The source is a man aged 50 to 59 who received an inactivated influenza vaccine. The CDR3 runs from the conserved cysteine through the conserved F or W. Each record gives: J gene, CDR3 length, D gene, V gene, clone size, CDR3 protein, CDR3 DNA. A D gene is named only where the DNA matches it firmly. Clone size, where shown, is once, few, many, or a class for clones that have expanded.

>TRBJ2-7|13|NA|TRBV18|few
CASSPAAPGEQYF
TGTGCCAGCTCACCAGCGGCTCCGGGCGAGCAGTACTTC
>TRBJ2-7|15|NA|TRBV28|few
CASSLFGGQTYEQYF
TGTGCCAGCAGTTTGTTCGGTGGGCAAACCTACGAGCAGTACTTC
>TRBJ2-1|17|TRBD1|TRBV20-1|NA
CGARDIDGQGSYNEQFF
TGCGGTGCTAGAGATATCGACGGACAGGGATCCTACAATGAGCAGTTCTTC
>TRBJ2-1|15|NA|TRBV5-1|few
CASSLDQRPRNQQFF
TGCGCCAGCAGCTTGGATCAACGCCCGCGCAATCAGCAGTTCTTC
>TRBJ2-1|15|TRBD2|TRBV20-1|NA
CSARSLAGSYNEQFF
TGCAGTGCTAGAAGCCTAGCGGGCTCATACAATGAGCAGTTCTTC
>TRBJ1-1|15|NA|TRBV5-1|many
CASSLALGFNTEAFF
TGCGCCAGCAGCTTGGCCCTGGGATTTAATACTGAAGCTTTCTTT
>TRBJ2-7|11|NA|TRBV5-1|NA
CASSVGLKQYF
TGCGCCAGCAGCGTAGGACTAAAGCAGTACTTC
>TRBJ2-5|15|NA|TRBV7-2|many
CASSLVARSEETQYF
TGTGCCAGCAGCTTAGTTGCCCGGAGCGAAGAGACCCAGTACTTC
>TRBJ1-1|14|TRBD1|TRBV4-2|few
CASSQPDRDTEAFF
TGTGCCAGCAGCCAGCCGGACAGGGACACTGAAGCTTTCTTT
>TRBJ2-1|17|NA|TRBV7-9|many
CASSSNARWVSYNEQFF
TGTGCCAGCAGCTCCAACGCCCGATGGGTCTCCTACAATGAGCAGTTCTTC
>TRBJ2-1|16|TRBD2|TRBV5-1|NA
CASSLELAGGRDEQFF
TGCGCCAGCAGCTTGGAACTAGCGGGGGGCCGGGATGAGCAGTTCTTC
>TRBJ1-1|18|NA|TRBV4-3|NA
CASSEGRVRASMNTEAFF
TGCGCCAGCAGCGAAGGCAGGGTAAGGGCCTCGATGAACACTGAAGCTTTCTTT
>TRBJ2-3|16|NA|TRBV7-9|NA
CASSRPFRDPADTQYF
TGTGCCAGCAGTCGCCCCTTCAGGGATCCGGCAGATACGCAGTATTTT
>TRBJ2-3|17|TRBD1|TRBV5-1|many
CASSLAGQGMRADTQYF
TGCGCCAGCAGCTTGGCCGGACAGGGGATGAGGGCAGATACGCAGTATTTT
>TRBJ2-5|14|NA|TRBV7-9|few
CASSLSHSKETQYF
TGTGCCAGCAGCTTATCTCATTCCAAAGAGACCCAGTACTTC
>TRBJ1-1|18|NA|TRBV18|many
CASSPSGRGAEVNTEAFF
TGTGCCAGCTCACCAAGTGGAAGGGGCGCGGAGGTGAACACTGAAGCTTTCTTT
>TRBJ2-7|13|NA|TRBV5-1|few
CASSSTIFYEQYF
TGCGCCAGCAGCTCAACAATTTTCTACGAGCAGTACTTC
>TRBJ1-2|16|TRBD1|TRBV12-3/TRBV12-4|NA
CASSLISAGGLDGYTF
TGTGCCAGCAGTTTAATTTCAGCAGGGGGCTTGGATGGCTACACCTTC
>TRBJ2-5|15|TRBD1|TRBV11-2|few
CASSRGQTIQETQYF
TGTGCCAGCAGCCGGGGACAGACCATACAAGAGACCCAGTACTTC
>TRBJ2-1|14|NA|TRBV7-2|few
CASSSSTSYNEQFF
TGTGCCAGCAGCTCTAGCACCTCCTACAATGAGCAGTTCTTC
>TRBJ2-5|16|NA|TRBV5-1|many
CASSPGRRNHQETQYF
TGCGCCAGCAGCCCTGGACGGCGTAACCACCAAGAGACCCAGTACTTC
>TRBJ2-1|16|NA|TRBV4-1|NA
CASSQGGSLNYNEQFF
TGCGCCAGCAGCCAAGGGGGCAGCCTGAATTACAATGAGCAGTTCTTC
>TRBJ2-7|14|NA|TRBV10-3|many
CAISAQEVSYEQYF
TGTGCCATCAGTGCCCAGGAGGTTTCCTACGAGCAGTACTTC
>TRBJ1-2|13|NA|TRBV6-1|NA
CASRLNREYGYTF
TGTGCCAGCAGATTGAACAGGGAATATGGCTACACCTTC
>TRBJ2-1|17|TRBD2|TRBV7-9|few
CASSLALGRISYNEQFF
TGTGCCAGCAGCTTAGCCCTCGGGAGGATCTCCTACAATGAGCAGTTCTTC
>TRBJ1-1|14|TRBD1|TRBV10-3|many
CAISESGQHTEAFF
TGTGCCATCAGTGAGTCGGGACAGCACACTGAAGCTTTCTTT
>TRBJ2-6|14|NA|TRBV6-2/TRBV6-3|many
CASSFYSGANVLTF
TGTGCCAGCAGTTTTTACTCTGGGGCCAACGTCCTGACTTTC
>TRBJ2-2|14|NA|TRBV5-1|few
CASSNDRNTGELFF
TGCGCCAGCAGCAATGACAGAAACACCGGGGAGCTGTTTTTT
>TRBJ2-3|14|TRBD1|TRBV2|NA
CASSGQGLTDTQYF
TGTGCCAGCAGTGGACAGGGATTGACAGATACGCAGTATTTT